The clone carrying this T cell receptor (beta chain) was seen a few times. This CDR3 comprises 12 residues. The germline CDR1 and CDR2 sequences are SQVTM and ANQGSEA. Trimming cost V 7 bases and J 10 bases, with 17 bases left between them. The data were taken from a study of T cells after yellow fever vaccination. Conversion of TCR transcripts into cDNA relied on 5'RACE template switching, which added a universal primer site and UMIs. TCRdb called the 5' RACE reads again in MiXCR, with one record for every CDR3 protein. The profile shows some 550,000 distinct CDR3 sequences, about 19% of them singletons.

The material sequenced was PBMCs, taken 15 days after the yellow fever booster vaccination. V and J are TRBV29-1 and TRBJ2-1, with a tentative D call TRBD1 (8 bases). The source of this sequence is a man aged 30 to 45 who received the YFV17D yellow fever vaccine. In DNA, the CDR3 is TGCAGCGCATTGACAGGGGAGGGGGAGCAGTTCTTC. Translated: CSALTGEGEQFF.